Each of the 32 T cell receptor beta chains below was sequenced from the same sample in a study of blood T cell repertoires in COVID-19. Produced via immunoSEQ multiplex PCR; TCRdb's table is partial and in-frame only. The sample has 50,000 to 65,000 clones; 88% are singletons. Sequenced input: peripheral blood. The receptors stem from a human donor in a cohort sampled during active COVID-19.

The chain joins TRBV13 to TRBJ2-7; 11 nucleotides match TRBD1. From germline, CDR1 is PRHDT and CDR2 FYEKMQ (reference sequence). This CDR3 has 15 residues. J lost 0 bases, V lost 5 bases, and 3 bases had no gene match. The CDR3 DNA reads as TGTGCCAGCAGCCAGGGGACAGGGGGCTCCTACGAGCAGTACTTC. Amino acid sequence: CASSQGTGGSYEQYF.

The chain couples TRBV7-2 to TRBJ1-3, with D maybe TRBD1 (5 bases). The CDR3 consists of 14 residues. Germline values: CDR1 SGHTA, CDR2 FQGNSA. The ends were cut back, 1 base at V and 5 bases at J, with 9 bases in the middle. The CDR3 reads CASSLEGFRNTIYF. The CDR3, as DNA: TGTGCCAGCAGCTTAGAGGGGTTCAGAAACACCATATATTTT.

The gene calls are TRBV19 and TRBJ1-1; the match to TRBD1 covers 9 bases. There are 15 residues in the CDR3. Per the germline V gene, CDR1 is LNHDA and CDR2 is SQIVND (reference sequence). With V trimmed by 5 bases and J by 4 bases, 8 bases remained unmatched. The CDR3 is CASSPPWDRVTEAFF. CDR3 sequence (DNA): TGTGCCAGTAGTCCCCCGTGGGACAGGGTCACTGAAGCTTTCTTT.

The chain recombines TRBV6-5 with TRBJ1-4, with no clear D. The germline V gene encodes CDR1 MNHEY and CDR2 SVGAGI. Trimming took 2 bases from V and 4 from J, leaving 8 bases between them. The CDR3 extends over 14 amino acids. The CDR3 DNA reads as TGTGCCAGCAGTTACAGGAGAGATAATGAAAAACTGTTTTTT. It specifies CASSYRRDNEKLFF.

This chain connects TRBV27 to TRBJ2-7; tentatively, D is TRBD2 (5 bases). Germline V gives CDR1 MNHEY, CDR2 SMNVEV (reference sequence). Trimming took 6 bases from V and 4 from J, leaving 13 bases between them. The CDR3 length is 13 residues. This CDR3 reads CASSEGTKYEQYF. The DNA for the CDR3 is TGTGCCAGCAGCGAGGGAACAAAATACGAGCAGTACTTC.

The V call is TRBV5-1, the J call TRBJ2-3; TRBD2 matches 10 bases. The CDR3 contains 14 residues. With V trimmed by 2 bases and J by 4 bases, 1 base remained unmatched. Germline V gene lookup returns CDR1 SGHRS and CDR2 YFSETQ. CDR3 coding DNA: TGCGCCAGCAGCTTAGCGGGGGGGGCAGATACGCAGTATTTT. Its protein product is CASSLAGGADTQYF.

The chain joins TRBV7-9 to TRBJ2-5; a weak D match, TRBD2 (5 bases). Trimming took off 4 bases at V and 4 bases at J, with 16 bases between the two ends. The CDR3 loop spans 15 amino acids. Germline CDR1 reads SEHNR; CDR2 reads FQNEAQ (reference sequence). CDR3: CASSSGENWIETQYF. Here the CDR3 DNA reads TGTGCCAGCAGCTCCGGGGAGAACTGGATAGAGACCCAGTACTTC.

This clone was observed once. The CDR3 DNA reads TGCGCCAGCAGCCAAGAATATGGGCAGGGGGGTGAAAAACTGTTTTTT. Its translation is CASSQEYGQGGEKLFF. The V call is TRBV4-3, the J call TRBJ1-4, with 7 bases aligning to TRBD1. This CDR3 is built from 16 residues. After removal of 0 bases from V and 7 bases from J, the junction contained 8 bases not matched to a gene. CDR1 is LGHNA and CDR2 is YSLEER in the germline V gene.

This clone turned up a few times. The gene calls are TRBV30 and TRBJ2-7; 8 bases are a match to TRBD1. The CDR3 totals 14 residues. CDR1 and CDR2 from the germline V gene are GTSNPN and SVGIG (reference sequence). J lost 0 bases, V lost 3 bases, and 4 bases had no gene match. In DNA form, the CDR3 reads TGTGCCTGGAGCCGGACAGGGATCTCCTACGAGCAGTACTTC. Amino acids: CAWSRTGISYEQYF.

The CDR3 here is CASSYSIGGGQGHYGYTF. For the CDR3, the DNA is TGTGCCAGCAGTTACTCGATAGGGGGGGGACAGGGCCACTATGGCTACACCTTC. The J gene is TRBJ1-2, the V gene TRBV6-7, with 9 bases aligning to TRBD1. TRBV6-7 is given ORF status, its function remaining uncertain. The junction had 11 bases not matched to a gene; V was cut back by 0 bases and J by 3 bases. The CDR3 is 18 residues long.

CDR3: CASSGNLGQGVHSGANVLTF. The CDR3 DNA follows: TGTGCCAGCAGTGGAAACCTGGGACAGGGGGTCCACTCTGGGGCCAACGTCCTGACTTTC. The J gene is TRBJ2-6, the V gene TRBV9, with 11 nucleotides matching TRBD1. Losses at the gene ends were 5 bases for V and 0 bases for J; bases not matched to a gene: 13. This CDR3 has 20 amino acids. Germline values: CDR1 SGDLS, CDR2 YYNGEE.

The chain joins TRBV7-9 to TRBJ1-6; D is unresolved. The CDR3 spans 16 residues. V lost 0 bases to trimming and J lost 8 bases, with 14 bases between them. Germline loops: CDR1 SEHNR, CDR2 FQNEAQ (reference sequence). CDR3 residues: CASSLARSPKDSPLHF. The CDR3 nucleotides read TGTGCCAGCAGCTTAGCGCGGTCCCCTAAGGATTCACCCCTCCACTTT.

CDR3 DNA sequence: TGTGCCAGCAGCTTAGCCGGGACTAGCGAGTTCTTC. Residues: CASSLAGTSEFF. The chain combines TRBV11-2 with TRBJ2-1; TRBD2 aligns across 10 bases. Germline loops: CDR1 SGHAT, CDR2 FQNNGV. Trimming cost V 1 base and J 14 bases; bases outside gene matches: 2. The CDR3 runs to 12 residues.

This clone was picked up one time. This chain connects TRBV29-1 to TRBJ1-1; TRBD1 matches 10 bases. Trimming cost V 4 bases and J 2 bases; bases outside gene matches: 10. CDR3 length: 16 amino acids. Germline assignment: CDR1 SQVTM and CDR2 ANQGSEA. The DNA of the CDR3 is TGCAGCGTTGGGGGACAGGGGAGGTGGGCCAACACTGAAGCTTTCTTT. It is translated as CSVGGQGRWANTEAFF.

This sequence joins TRBV7-2 and TRBJ2-3, with a possible D match to TRBD1 (6 bases). The germline gives CDR1 SGHTA, CDR2 FQGNSA. The germline V and J ends were trimmed by 4 bases and 4 bases, with 12 bases remaining between them. The CDR3 is 14 amino acids. The CDR3 loop reads CASSSYGQSDTQYF. The DNA for the CDR3 is TGTGCCAGCAGCTCGTATGGACAGTCAGATACGCAGTATTTT. Looking up the rest from reference TRBV7-2 and TRBJ2-3 gives the full variable domain: GAGVSQSPSNKVTEKGKDVELRCDPISGHTALYWYRQSLGQGLEFLIYFQGNSAPDKSGLPSDRFSAERTGGSVSTLTIQRTQQEDSAVYLCASSSYGQSDTQYFGPGTRLTVL.

This clone was counted once. DNA for the CDR3: TGTGCCAGCAGGGTGACAGGGTGGGATGAAAAACTGTTTTTT. It is translated as CASRVTGWDEKLFF. The J gene is TRBJ1-4, the V gene TRBV6-5, with 7 bases matching TRBD1. CDR3 size: 14 residues. Germline V gene data show CDR1 as MNHEY and CDR2 as SVGAGI. V shed 6 bases and J 6 bases; nucleotides not matched to a gene: 7.

This chain links TRBV29-1 with TRBJ2-3; 7 nucleotides align to TRBD2. Trimming at V came to 3 bases and at J to 4 bases, leaving 7 bases not matched to a gene. The CDR3 runs to 14 residues. Germline loops: CDR1 SQVTM, CDR2 ANQGSEA. The CDR3 reads CSVERGIGADTQYF. CDR3 nucleotides: TGCAGCGTTGAGCGGGGGATAGGGGCAGATACGCAGTATTTT.

The gene calls are TRBV18 and TRBJ1-1, with D unclear. The germline V gene has CDR1 KGHSH and CDR2 LQKENI. Trimming left V 3 bases short and J 11 bases short, with 19 bases between. CDR3 length: 14 residues. For the CDR3, the DNA is TGTGCCAGCTCACCCCGAAACGAAGGGAGTGTGGCTTTCTTT. It codes for CASSPRNEGSVAFF.

The chain employs TRBV4-1 and TRBJ1-2, with D unresolved. Germline values: CDR1 MGHRA, CDR2 YSYEKL. This CDR3 is 14 amino acids long. The germline V and J ends were trimmed by 1 base and 7 bases, with 13 bases remaining between them. The CDR3 loop reads CASSQGGVTSGYTF. In nucleotides, the CDR3 is TGCGCCAGCAGCCAAGGAGGAGTAACCTCTGGCTACACCTTC.

This rearrangement joins TRBV5-6 to TRBJ2-1; D might be TRBD2 (7 bases). Trimming shortened V by 1 base and J by 2 bases, and 13 bases separated the two germline ends. CDR1 and CDR2 (germline): SGHDT, YYEEEE. The CDR3 sequence is 16 residues long. In nucleotides, the CDR3 is TGTGCCAGCAGCTTGTGGGGGGGCCGGGCCTACAATGAGCAGTTCTTC. It yields the protein CASSLWGGRAYNEQFF.

This clone came up a few times. V is TRBV13 and J is TRBJ1-3; D gene ambiguous. Trimming stripped 0 bases from V and 1 base from J, with 13 bases between. The CDR3 is 17 residues long. CDR1 is PRHDT, CDR2 FYEKMQ, per germline (reference sequence). The CDR3, as DNA: TGTGCCAGCAGCTTAGGGCCCCTCTATGAGTCTGGAAACACCATATATTTT. It yields the protein CASSLGPLYESGNTIYF.

The V gene is TRBV4-2, the J gene TRBJ2-7; TRBD1 matches 9 bases. Germline CDR1 is LGHNA and CDR2 is YNFKEQ. Losses at the gene ends were 3 bases for V and 2 bases for J; bases not matched to a gene: 11. The CDR3 sequence is 17 residues long. This chain's CDR3 is CASSHPIGTGNTYEQYF. The CDR3 DNA reads TGTGCCAGCAGCCATCCCATAGGGACAGGGAACACCTACGAGCAGTACTTC.

V is TRBV6-6 and J is TRBJ2-5; tentative D call: TRBD2 (6 bases). The germline gives CDR1 MNHNY, CDR2 SVGAGI (reference sequence). The CDR3 has 13 residues. V lost 11 bases, J lost 1 base, and 14 bases lay in between. Written as DNA, the CDR3 is TGTGCCGTCCGATTGGGGGGCCAAGAGACCCAGTACTTC. It codes for CAVRLGGQETQYF.

The chain recombines TRBV11-1 with TRBJ2-5; D perhaps matches TRBD1 (8 bases). The V end was cut by 5 bases, the J end by 5 bases, with 15 bases between. Germline loops: CDR1 SGHAT, CDR2 FQDESV (reference sequence). The length of the CDR3 is 14 residues. The CDR3 DNA follows: TGTGCCAGCAGCCAACAGGGGGGGAGGGAGACCCAGTACTTC. It yields the protein CASSQQGGRETQYF.

This sequence joins TRBV11-2 and TRBJ2-3; TRBD1 might be the D (5 bases). The CDR3 contains 16 residues. In germline, CDR1 is SGHAT, CDR2 FQNNGV. Trimming removed 5 bases from V and 0 bases from J, with 15 bases in between. Here the CDR3 reads CASSPGRISSTDTQYF. As DNA, the CDR3 is TGTGCCAGCAGCCCAGGGCGGATATCTAGCACAGATACGCAGTATTTT. Complete variable domain (other parts from reference TRBV11-2 and TRBJ2-3): EAGVAQSPRYKIIEKRQSVAFWCNPISGHATLYWYQQILGQGPKLLIQFQNNGVVDDSQLPKDRFSAERLKGVDSTLKIQPAKLEDSAVYLCASSPGRISSTDTQYFGPGTRLTVL.

The chain joins TRBV5-6 to TRBJ1-2; D not certain. This CDR3 is built from 14 residues. Germline CDR1 reads SGHDT; CDR2 reads YYEEEE. Trimming pared 2 bases from V and 6 bases from J, leaving 14 bases between. The CDR3 here is CASSFAYGQDGYTF. Here the CDR3 DNA reads TGTGCCAGCAGCTTCGCGTATGGGCAGGATGGCTACACCTTC.

This chain joins TRBV7-8 and TRBJ2-5; 8 bases agree with TRBD2. The CDR3 is 16 residues long. Trimming took 5 bases from V and 4 from J; bases not matched to a gene: 12. CDR1 is SGHVS, CDR2 FQNEAQ, per germline. The CDR3 loop is CASSPLWRGAGETQYF. CDR3 coding DNA: TGTGCCAGCAGCCCTCTTTGGCGGGGGGCCGGAGAGACCCAGTACTTC.

The chain joins TRBV10-3 to TRBJ2-7; 13 nucleotides agree with TRBD2. The CDR3 loop spans 18 amino acids. CDR1 and CDR2 (germline): ENHRY, SYGVKD. V was pared by 4 bases and J by 5 bases, with 14 bases of the junction left unmatched. The CDR3 protein is CAISGGTSGAPTAHEQYF. In DNA, the CDR3 is TGTGCCATCAGTGGCGGGACTAGCGGGGCGCCCACAGCCCACGAGCAGTACTTC.

The CDR3 DNA reads TGTGCCAGCAGTTCCAGCGGAAACATTCAGTACTTC. The encoded protein is CASSSSGNIQYF. This chain joins TRBV28 and TRBJ2-4, with D perhaps matching TRBD2 (5 bases). The germline V and J ends were trimmed by 4 bases and 6 bases, with 7 bases remaining between them. CDR1 and CDR2 (germline): MDHEN, SYDVKM. There are 12 residues in the CDR3.

The rearrangement joins TRBV6-6 to TRBJ1-2; D not resolved. Germline-derived CDR1 and CDR2 are MNHNY and SVGAGI (reference sequence). Trimming removed 8 bases at V and 0 bases at J, with 10 bases between. This CDR3 contains 13 residues. CDR3 sequence (DNA): TGTGCCAGCCAACAGATTTCTAACTATGGCTACACCTTC. Translated: CASQQISNYGYTF.

V and J are TRBV6-5 and TRBJ2-7, with 9 bases fitting TRBD2. V shed 7 bases, J shed 3 bases, and the junction held 7 bases outside the gene matches. CDR3 length equals 14 residues. CDR1 and CDR2 from the germline V gene are MNHEY and SVGAGI. Here the CDR3 reads CASNPSGALYEQYF. The CDR3 nucleotides are TGTGCCAGCAACCCTAGCGGGGCCCTCTACGAGCAGTACTTC.

A remark on this clone: The CDR3 does not end in the conserved phenylalanine or tryptophan, so this is likely a read error. No DNA is shown, since the ends of the CDR3 on it are uncertain; the CDR3 is the one TCRdb lists. This rearrangement joins TRBV5-8 to TRBJ1-4; the table's D gene call, TRBD1, was not cross checked with the DNA. Ends included, the CDR3 has 12 residues. Germline values: CDR1 SGHTS, CDR2 YDEGEE. CDR3 loop: CASSLYSGPAAE.